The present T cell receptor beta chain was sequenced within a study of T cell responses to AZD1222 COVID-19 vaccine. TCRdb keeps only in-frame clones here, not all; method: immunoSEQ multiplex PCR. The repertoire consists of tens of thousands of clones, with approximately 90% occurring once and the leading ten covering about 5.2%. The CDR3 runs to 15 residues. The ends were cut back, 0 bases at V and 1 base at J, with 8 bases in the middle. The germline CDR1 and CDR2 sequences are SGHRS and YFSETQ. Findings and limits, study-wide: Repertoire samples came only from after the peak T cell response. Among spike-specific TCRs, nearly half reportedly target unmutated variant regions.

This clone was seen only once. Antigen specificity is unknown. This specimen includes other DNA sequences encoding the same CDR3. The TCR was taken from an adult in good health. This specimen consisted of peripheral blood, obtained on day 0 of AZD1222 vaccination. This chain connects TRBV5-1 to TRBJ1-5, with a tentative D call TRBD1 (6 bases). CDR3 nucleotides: TGCGCCAGCAGCTTGGAGGGGGGCAGCAATCAGCCCCAGCATTTT. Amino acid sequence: CASSLEGGSNQPQHF.